This TCR beta chain came from a study of OX40 agonist ivuxolimab in advanced cancers. Repertoires were generated with immunoSEQ multiplex PCR, while TCRdb's copy carries only in-frame clones and drops some. The table records about 26,000 clones, 75% to 85% of them present only once. There are 15 residues in the CDR3. Germline CDR1 SGHNT, CDR2 YENEEA. Between the trimmed V and J ends, which lost 1 base and 2 bases, there was a span of 11 bases. The TCR comes from an adult with an advanced solid tumor such as melanoma, head and neck, liver or kidney cancer. Sequences were derived from CD4+ or CD8+ T cells sorted from blood, sampled in a trial of the OX40 agonist ivuxolimab. This chain links TRBV11-3 with TRBJ2-5, with D unresolved. CDR3 loop: CASSLGILPQETQYF. CDR3 in DNA: TGTGCCAGCAGCTTAGGTATTCTCCCACAAGAGACCCAGTACTTC.